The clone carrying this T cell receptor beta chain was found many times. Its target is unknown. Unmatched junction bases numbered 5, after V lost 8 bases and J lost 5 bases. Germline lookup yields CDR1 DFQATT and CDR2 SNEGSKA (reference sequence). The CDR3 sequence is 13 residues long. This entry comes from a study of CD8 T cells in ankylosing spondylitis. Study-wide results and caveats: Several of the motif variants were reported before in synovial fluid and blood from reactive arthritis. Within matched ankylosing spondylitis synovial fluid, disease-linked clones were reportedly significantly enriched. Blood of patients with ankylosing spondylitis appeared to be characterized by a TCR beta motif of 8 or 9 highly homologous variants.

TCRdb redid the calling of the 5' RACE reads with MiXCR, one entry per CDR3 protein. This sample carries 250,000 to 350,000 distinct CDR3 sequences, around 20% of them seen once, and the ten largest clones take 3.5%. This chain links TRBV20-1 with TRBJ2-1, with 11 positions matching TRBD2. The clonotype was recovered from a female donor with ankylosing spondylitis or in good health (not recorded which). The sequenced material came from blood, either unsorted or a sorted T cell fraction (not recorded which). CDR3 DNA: TGCAGTCTCCTAGCGGGAGGAGACAATGAGCAGTTCTTC. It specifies CSLLAGGDNEQFF.